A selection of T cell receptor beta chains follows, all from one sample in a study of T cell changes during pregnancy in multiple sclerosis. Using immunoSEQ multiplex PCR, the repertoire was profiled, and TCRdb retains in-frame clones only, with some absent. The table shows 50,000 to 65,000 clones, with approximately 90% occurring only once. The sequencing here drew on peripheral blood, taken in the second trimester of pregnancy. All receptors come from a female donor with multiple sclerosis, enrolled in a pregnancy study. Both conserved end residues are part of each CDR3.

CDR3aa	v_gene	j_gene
CASSKGGGPYEQYF	TRBV21-1	TRBJ2-7
CASSHRGSGAAFYNEQFF	TRBV4-2	TRBJ2-1
CASSLRVGNTEAFF	TRBV14	TRBJ1-1
CSVSPSGANVLTF	TRBV29-1	TRBJ2-6
CASSLPSGGPRTDTQYF	TRBV7-2	TRBJ2-3
CASSPAFAGLANEKLFF	TRBV7-9	TRBJ1-4
CASSPRSGTGVGFF	TRBV2	TRBJ1-1
CASSSPGGETQYF	TRBV9	TRBJ2-5
CASSPALTGVGTDTQYF	TRBV4-1	TRBJ2-3
CASSVDMGQGYLSGANVLTF	TRBV9	TRBJ2-6
CASSFRGLNTEAFF	TRBV5-5	TRBJ1-1
CASSQLEGRNTIYF	TRBV4-3	TRBJ1-3
CASSLSTGLGGNTIYF	TRBV18	TRBJ1-3
CASSEMQFYSNQPQHF	TRBV10-2	TRBJ1-5
CASSQDPSGGAGELFF	TRBV4-3	TRBJ2-2
CASSLMGLAGGLFTDTQYF	TRBV7-2	TRBJ2-3
CASSPTGYEQYF	TRBV27	TRBJ2-7
CASSSRQGGNTIYF	TRBV7-9	TRBJ1-3
CASSYTGIQYF	TRBV6-6	TRBJ2-4
CASSPRRADTQYF	TRBV18	TRBJ2-3
CAGGRQGATYEQYF	TRBV2	TRBJ2-7
CASSLAAGSDGNTIYF	TRBV5-1	TRBJ1-3
CASSQLDLLPRSGNTIYF	TRBV4-1	TRBJ1-3
CASENRGAEDTQYF	TRBV2	TRBJ2-3
CASSPFRGPQHF	TRBV5-8	TRBJ1-5
CASRRTIQRGYTF	TRBV2	TRBJ1-2
CASSILPYNQPQHF	TRBV21-1	TRBJ1-5
CASSPAGDSGGWGELFF	TRBV4-3	TRBJ2-2